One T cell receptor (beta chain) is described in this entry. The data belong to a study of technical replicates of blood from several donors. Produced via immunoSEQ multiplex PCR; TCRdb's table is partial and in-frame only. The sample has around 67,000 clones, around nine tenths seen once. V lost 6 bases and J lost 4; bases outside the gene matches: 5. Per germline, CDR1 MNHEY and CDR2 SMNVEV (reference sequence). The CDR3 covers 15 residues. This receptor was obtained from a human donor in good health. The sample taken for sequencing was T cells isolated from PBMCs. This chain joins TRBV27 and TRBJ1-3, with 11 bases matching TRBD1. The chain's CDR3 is CASRGQGVAGNTIYF. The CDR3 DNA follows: TGTGCCAGCAGGGGACAGGGGGTCGCCGGAAACACCATATATTTT.